Below are 6 T cell receptor beta chains sequenced from a single sample in a study of blood T cell repertoires in COVID-19. Libraries were prepared by immunoSEQ multiplex PCR; TCRdb keeps only in-frame clonotypes and omits some of them. The data contain around 71,000 clones, around 85% of them singletons. The sample comprised peripheral blood. These receptors came from a man between 65 and 79 years old with acute or convalescent COVID-19.

The DNA of the CDR3 is TGCGCCAGCAGCTTGGAGGGGTCAGATGGCACTGAAGCTTTCTTT. Its translation is CASSLEGSDGTEAFF. V is TRBV5-1 and J is TRBJ1-1; D is possibly TRBD1 (5 bases). The germline V gene has CDR1 SGHRS and CDR2 YFSETQ. This CDR3 has 15 residues. Trimming took off 0 bases at V and 4 bases at J, with 13 bases between the two ends.

The rearrangement joins TRBV5-1 to TRBJ2-2; D is unclear. V lost 5 bases and J lost 4, with 12 bases in between. In germline, CDR1 is SGHRS, CDR2 YFSETQ. The CDR3 has 14 amino acids. CDR3 coding DNA: TGCGCCAGCAGGGTGGCTAGTCCCACCGGGGAGCTGTTTTTT. Translating gives CASRVASPTGELFF.

The chain uses TRBV3-1 (or the pseudogene TRBV3-2) and TRBJ1-3; a possible D gene is TRBD1 (6 bases). Trimming cost V 2 bases and J 0 bases, with 11 bases left between them. Germline assignment: CDR1 LGHDT and CDR2 YNNKEL (reference sequence). This CDR3 comprises 16 residues. CDR3 in amino acids: CASSQPTGYSGNTIYF. For the CDR3, the DNA is TGTGCCAGCAGCCAACCTACAGGGTACTCTGGAAACACCATATATTTT.

CDR3 sequence (DNA): TGTGCCAGCAGCCAAGACGGGACAGATGGGGACACCATATATTTT. Translating gives CASSQDGTDGDTIYF. The gene calls are TRBV4-2 and TRBJ1-3; 7 nucleotides match TRBD1. The length of the CDR3 is 15 residues. Germline CDR1 is LGHNA and CDR2 is YNFKEQ. V was pared by 0 bases and J by 8 bases, with 7 bases of the junction left unmatched.

V and J are TRBV7-2 and TRBJ2-5; D is unclear. In germline, CDR1 is SGHTA, CDR2 FQGNSA. Trimming stripped 6 bases from V and 7 bases from J, with 15 bases between. The CDR3 spans 13 residues. CDR3 in DNA: TGTGCCAGCAGTTATACAGCTTCGGTGACCCAGTACTTC. It codes for CASSYTASVTQYF.

V usage is TRBV4-2 and J usage is TRBJ2-1; D uncertain. V lost 0 bases and J 2 bases, leaving 20 bases between the germline ends. The germline CDR1 and CDR2 sequences are LGHNA and YNFKEQ. This CDR3 spans 19 amino acids. CDR3 coding DNA: TGTGCCAGCAGCCAAGAGAGCGCAAGAAATATAAATCCCTACAATGAGCAGTTCTTC. Residues: CASSQESARNINPYNEQFF.